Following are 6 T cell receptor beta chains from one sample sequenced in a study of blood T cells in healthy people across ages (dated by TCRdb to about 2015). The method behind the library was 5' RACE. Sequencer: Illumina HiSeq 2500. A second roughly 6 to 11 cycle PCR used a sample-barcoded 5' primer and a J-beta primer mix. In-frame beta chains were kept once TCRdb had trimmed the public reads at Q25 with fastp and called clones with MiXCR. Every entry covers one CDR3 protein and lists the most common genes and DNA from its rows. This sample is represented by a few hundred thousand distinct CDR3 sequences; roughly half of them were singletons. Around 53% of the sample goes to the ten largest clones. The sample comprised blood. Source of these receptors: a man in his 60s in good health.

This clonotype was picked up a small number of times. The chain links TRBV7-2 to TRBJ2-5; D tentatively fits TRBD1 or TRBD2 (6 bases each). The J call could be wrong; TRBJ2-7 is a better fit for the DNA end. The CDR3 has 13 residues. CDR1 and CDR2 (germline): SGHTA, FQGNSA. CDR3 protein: CASSGRGLYEQYF. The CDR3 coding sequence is TGTGCCAGCAGCGGCCGGGGGCTCTACGAGCAGTACTTC.

CDR3 DNA sequence: TGCGCCAGCAGCTTGATGACAGCGAACACCGGGGAGCTGTTTTTT. It codes for CASSLMTANTGELFF. The chain combines TRBV5-1 with TRBJ2-2, with D perhaps TRBD1 (5 bases). V shed 1 base and J shed 0 bases, with 7 bases lying between them. The CDR3 length is 15 residues. CDR1 is SGHRS and CDR2 is YFSETQ in the germline V gene. Complete variable domain (other parts from reference TRBV5-1 and TRBJ2-2): KAGVTQTPRYLIKTRGQQVTLSCSPISGHRSVSWYQQTPGQGLQFLFEYFSETQRNKGNFPGRFSGRQFSNSRSEMNVSTLELGDSALYLCASSLMTANTGELFFGEGSRLTVL.

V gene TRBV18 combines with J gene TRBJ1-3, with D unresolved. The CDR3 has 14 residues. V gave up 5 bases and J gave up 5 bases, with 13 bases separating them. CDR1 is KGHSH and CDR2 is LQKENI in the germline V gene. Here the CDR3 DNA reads TGTGCCAGCTCATCCGCCGGGCAGCGAAACACCATATATTTT. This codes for CASSSAGQRNTIYF.

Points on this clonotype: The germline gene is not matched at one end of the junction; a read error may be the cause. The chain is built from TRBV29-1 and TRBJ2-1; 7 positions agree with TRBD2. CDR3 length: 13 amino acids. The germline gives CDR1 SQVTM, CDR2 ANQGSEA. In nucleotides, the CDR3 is TGCAGCGTTGACCGGGCGGGAGTAAATGAGCGGTTCTTC. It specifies CSVDRAGVNERFF.

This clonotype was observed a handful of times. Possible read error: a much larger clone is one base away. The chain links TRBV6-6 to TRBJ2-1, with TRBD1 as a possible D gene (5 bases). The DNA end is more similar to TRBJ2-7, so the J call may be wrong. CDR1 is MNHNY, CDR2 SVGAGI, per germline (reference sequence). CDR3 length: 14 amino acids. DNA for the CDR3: TGTGCCAGCAGTCGACAGAATGCCTACAATGAGCAGTACTTC. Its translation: CASSRQNAYNEQYF.

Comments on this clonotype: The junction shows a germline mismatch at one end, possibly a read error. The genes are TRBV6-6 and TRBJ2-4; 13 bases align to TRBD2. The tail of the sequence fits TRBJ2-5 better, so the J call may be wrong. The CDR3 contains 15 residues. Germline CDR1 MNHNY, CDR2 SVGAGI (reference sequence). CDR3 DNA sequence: TGTGCCAGCAAGGGGACTAGCGGGGAGCAAGCGACCCAGTACTTC. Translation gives CASKGTSGEQATQYF.